This T cell receptor (beta chain) was identified in a study of Graves' ophthalmopathy and Graves' hyperthyroidism. TCR beta CDR3 amplification used RNA transcripts. After a first-round RT-PCR with HTBI primers, a second-round multiplex PCR was run. One entry per CDR3 protein, called by TCRdb with MiXCR from the multiplex PCR reads. The sample contains roughly 380,000 distinct CDR3 sequences, 15% to 19% of which appear only once. The table lists this clonotype with many counts. Sequenced sample: peripheral blood. This sequence originates from a woman under 30 with stable Graves' hyperthyroidism.

CDR3 residues: CASSIRAGAEFYGYTF. The DNA of the CDR3 is TGTGCCAGTAGTATCCGCGCCGGGGCCGAATTCTATGGCTACACCTTC. The genes are TRBV19 and TRBJ1-2; perhaps TRBD1 as D (5 bases). The CDR3 runs 16 residues. Germline V gene sequence: CDR1 LNHDA, CDR2 SQIVND (reference sequence). Trimming cost V 3 bases and J 4 bases, with 18 bases left between them.